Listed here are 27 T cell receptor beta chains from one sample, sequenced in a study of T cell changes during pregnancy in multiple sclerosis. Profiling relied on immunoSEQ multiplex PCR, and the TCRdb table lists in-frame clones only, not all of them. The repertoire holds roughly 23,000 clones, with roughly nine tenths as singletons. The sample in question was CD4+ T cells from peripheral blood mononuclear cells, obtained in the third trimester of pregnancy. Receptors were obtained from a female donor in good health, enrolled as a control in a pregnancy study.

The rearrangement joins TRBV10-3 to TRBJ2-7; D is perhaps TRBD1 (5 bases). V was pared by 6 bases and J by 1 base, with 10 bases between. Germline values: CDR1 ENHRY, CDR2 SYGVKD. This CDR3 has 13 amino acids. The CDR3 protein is CAIRIDRSYEQYF. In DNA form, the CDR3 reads TGTGCCATCAGAATAGACAGATCCTACGAGCAGTACTTC.

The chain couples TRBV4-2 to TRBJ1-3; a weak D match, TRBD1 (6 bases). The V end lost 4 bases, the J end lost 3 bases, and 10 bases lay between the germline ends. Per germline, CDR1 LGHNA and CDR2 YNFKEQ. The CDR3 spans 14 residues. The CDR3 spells CASSPGELGNTIYF. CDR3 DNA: TGTGCCAGCAGCCCAGGGGAACTTGGAAACACCATATATTTT.

The CDR3 reads CASKLQGAYQPQHF. The CDR3, as DNA: TGTGCCAGCAAATTGCAGGGGGCTTACCAGCCCCAGCATTTT. V gene TRBV28 combines with J gene TRBJ1-5; 8 bases are shared with TRBD1. CDR3 length: 14 amino acids. CDR1 is MDHEN and CDR2 is SYDVKM in the germline V gene. Trimming at V came to 7 bases and at J to 7 bases, leaving 9 bases not matched to a gene.

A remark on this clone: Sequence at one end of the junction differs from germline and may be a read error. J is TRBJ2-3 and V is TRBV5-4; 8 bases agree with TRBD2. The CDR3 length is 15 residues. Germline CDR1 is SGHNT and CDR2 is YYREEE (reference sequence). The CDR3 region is CASSLSGVRTDTQYF. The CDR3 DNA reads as TGCGCCAGCAGCCTTAGCGGGGTTAGGACAGATACGCAGTATTTT.

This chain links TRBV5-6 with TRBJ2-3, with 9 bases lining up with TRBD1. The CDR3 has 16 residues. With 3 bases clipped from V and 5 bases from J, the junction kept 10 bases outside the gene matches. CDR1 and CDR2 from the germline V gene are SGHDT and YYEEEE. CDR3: CASSSIADRGGDTQYF. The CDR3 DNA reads TGTGCCAGCAGCTCGATCGCGGACAGGGGAGGAGATACGCAGTATTTT.

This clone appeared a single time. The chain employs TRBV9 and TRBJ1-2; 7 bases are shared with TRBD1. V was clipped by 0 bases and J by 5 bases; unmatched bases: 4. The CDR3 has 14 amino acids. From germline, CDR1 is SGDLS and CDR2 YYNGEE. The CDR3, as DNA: TGTGCCAGCAGCGTAGTAGGGACAGAGTATGGCTACACCTTC. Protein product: CASSVVGTEYGYTF.

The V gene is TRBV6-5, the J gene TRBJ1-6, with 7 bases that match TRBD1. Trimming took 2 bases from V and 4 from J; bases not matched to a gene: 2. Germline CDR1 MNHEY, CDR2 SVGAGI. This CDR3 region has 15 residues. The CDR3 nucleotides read TGTGCCAGCAGTTACCAGGGACAGTATAATTCACCCCTCCACTTT. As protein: CASSYQGQYNSPLHF.

The CDR3 sequence: CASSISVAGERAGELFF. DNA of the CDR3: TGTGCCAGTAGTATCTCCGTTGCGGGAGAACGGGCCGGGGAGCTGTTTTTT. J is TRBJ2-2 and V is TRBV19, with 7 nucleotides matching TRBD2. CDR3 size: 17 residues. The V segment lost 3 bases and the J segment 6 bases; nucleotides outside the gene matches: 13. Germline V gene data show CDR1 as LNHDA and CDR2 as SQIVND (reference sequence).

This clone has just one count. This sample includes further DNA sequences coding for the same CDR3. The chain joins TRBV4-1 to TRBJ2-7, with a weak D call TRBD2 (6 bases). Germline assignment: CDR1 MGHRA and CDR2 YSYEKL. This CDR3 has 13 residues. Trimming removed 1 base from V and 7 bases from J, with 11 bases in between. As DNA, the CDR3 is TGCGCCAGCAGCCAAGTATTAGGGAGGGAGCAGTACTTC. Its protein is CASSQVLGREQYF.

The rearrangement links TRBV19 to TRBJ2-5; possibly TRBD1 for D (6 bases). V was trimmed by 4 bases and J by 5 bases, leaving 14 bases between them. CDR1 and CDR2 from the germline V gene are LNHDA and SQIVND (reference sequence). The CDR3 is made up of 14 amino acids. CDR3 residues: CASSTGTLGETQYF. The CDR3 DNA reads TGTGCCAGTAGTACCGGGACATTGGGGGAGACCCAGTACTTC.

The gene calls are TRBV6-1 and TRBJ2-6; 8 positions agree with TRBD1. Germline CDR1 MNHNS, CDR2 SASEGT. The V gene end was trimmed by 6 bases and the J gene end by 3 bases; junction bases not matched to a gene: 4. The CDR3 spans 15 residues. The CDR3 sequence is CASSEQGDGANVLTF. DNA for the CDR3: TGTGCCAGCAGCGAACAGGGGGATGGGGCCAACGTCCTGACTTTC.

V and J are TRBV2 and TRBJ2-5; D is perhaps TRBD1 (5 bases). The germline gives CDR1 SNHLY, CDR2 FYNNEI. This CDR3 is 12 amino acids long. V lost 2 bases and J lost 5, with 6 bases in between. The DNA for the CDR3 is TGTGCCAGCAGTGAACACAGGGAGACCCAGTACTTC. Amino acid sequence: CASSEHRETQYF.

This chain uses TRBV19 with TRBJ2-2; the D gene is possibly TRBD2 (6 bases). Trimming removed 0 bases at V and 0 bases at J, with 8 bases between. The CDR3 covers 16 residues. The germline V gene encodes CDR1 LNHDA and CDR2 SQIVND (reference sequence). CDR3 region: CASSIEGGSNTGELFF. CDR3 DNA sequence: TGTGCCAGTAGTATAGAAGGAGGGTCGAACACCGGGGAGCTGTTTTTT.

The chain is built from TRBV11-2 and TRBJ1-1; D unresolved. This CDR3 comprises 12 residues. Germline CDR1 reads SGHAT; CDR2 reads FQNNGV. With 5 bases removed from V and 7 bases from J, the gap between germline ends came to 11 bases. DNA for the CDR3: TGTGCCAGCAGCCCCCCCCGGGGTGAAGCTTTCTTT. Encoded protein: CASSPPRGEAFF.

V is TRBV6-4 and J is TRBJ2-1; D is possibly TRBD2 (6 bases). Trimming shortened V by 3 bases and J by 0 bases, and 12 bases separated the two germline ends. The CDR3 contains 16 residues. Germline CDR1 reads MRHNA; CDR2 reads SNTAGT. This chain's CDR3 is CASSDRAGLSYNEQFF. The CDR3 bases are TGTGCCAGCAGTGATAGAGCGGGCCTCTCCTACAATGAGCAGTTCTTC.

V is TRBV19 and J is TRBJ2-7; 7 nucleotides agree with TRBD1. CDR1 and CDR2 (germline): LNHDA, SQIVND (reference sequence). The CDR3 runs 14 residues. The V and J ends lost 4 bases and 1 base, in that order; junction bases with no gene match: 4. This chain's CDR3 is CASSNRGGSYEQYF. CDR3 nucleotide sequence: TGTGCCAGTAGTAACAGGGGTGGTTCCTACGAGCAGTACTTC.

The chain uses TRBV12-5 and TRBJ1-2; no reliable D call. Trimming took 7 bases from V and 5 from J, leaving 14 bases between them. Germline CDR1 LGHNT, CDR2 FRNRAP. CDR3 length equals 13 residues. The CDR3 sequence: CASAPSRDYGYTF. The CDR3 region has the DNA TGTGCTAGTGCGCCTAGCCGAGATTATGGCTACACCTTC.

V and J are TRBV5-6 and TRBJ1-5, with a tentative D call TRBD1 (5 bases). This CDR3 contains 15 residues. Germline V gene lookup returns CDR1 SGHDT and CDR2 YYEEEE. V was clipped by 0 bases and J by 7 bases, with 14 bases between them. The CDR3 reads CASSLGGVAGQPQHF. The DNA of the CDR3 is TGTGCCAGCAGCTTGGGGGGGGTCGCGGGCCAGCCCCAGCATTTT.

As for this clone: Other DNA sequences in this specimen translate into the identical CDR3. DNA of the CDR3: TGTGCCAGCAGCTTAACCCAGGGTAGCAATCAGCCCCAGCATTTT. It yields the protein CASSLTQGSNQPQHF. J is TRBJ1-5 and V is TRBV7-2; a possible D gene is TRBD1 (5 bases). Germline lookup yields CDR1 SGHTA and CDR2 FQGNSA. V dropped 2 bases and J dropped 0 bases, with 8 bases sitting between them. This CDR3 is 15 amino acids long.

The CDR3 here is CASSKTFLGFYEQYF. For the CDR3, the DNA is TGTGCCAGCAGTAAAACATTTTTGGGCTTCTACGAGCAGTACTTC. This chain connects TRBV6-5 to TRBJ2-7; D not certain. Deletions cut 5 bases from V and 3 bases from J, with 17 bases between. Germline loops: CDR1 MNHEY, CDR2 SVGAGI. This CDR3 is 15 amino acids long.

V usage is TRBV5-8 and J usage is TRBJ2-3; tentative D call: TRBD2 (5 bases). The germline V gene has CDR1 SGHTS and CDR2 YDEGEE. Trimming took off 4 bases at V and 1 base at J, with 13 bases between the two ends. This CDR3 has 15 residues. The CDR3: CASSHFLRGTDTQYF. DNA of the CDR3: TGTGCCAGCAGCCATTTCCTGAGGGGCACAGATACGCAGTATTTT.

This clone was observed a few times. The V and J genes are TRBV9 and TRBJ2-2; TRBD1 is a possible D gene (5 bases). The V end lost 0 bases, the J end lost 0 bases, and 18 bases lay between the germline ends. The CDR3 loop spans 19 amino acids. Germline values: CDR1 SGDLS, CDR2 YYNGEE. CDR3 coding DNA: TGTGCCAGCAGCGTAGCTCTTACAGGCGGCTTTACGAACACCGGGGAGCTGTTTTTT. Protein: CASSVALTGGFTNTGELFF.

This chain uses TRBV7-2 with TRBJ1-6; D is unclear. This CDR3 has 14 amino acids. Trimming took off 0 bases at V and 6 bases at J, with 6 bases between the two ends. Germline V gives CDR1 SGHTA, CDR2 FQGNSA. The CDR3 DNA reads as TGTGCCAGCAGCTTAGCACAGTTTAATTCACCCCTCCACTTT. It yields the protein CASSLAQFNSPLHF.

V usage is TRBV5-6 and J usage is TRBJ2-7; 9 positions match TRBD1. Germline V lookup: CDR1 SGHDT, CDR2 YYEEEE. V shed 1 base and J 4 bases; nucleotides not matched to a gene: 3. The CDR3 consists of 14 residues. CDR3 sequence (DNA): TGTGCCAGCAGCTTGTGGACAGGGGCTTACGAGCAGTACTTC. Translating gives CASSLWTGAYEQYF. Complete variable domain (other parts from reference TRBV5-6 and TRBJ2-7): DAGVTQSPTHLIKTRGQQVTLRCSPKSGHDTVSWYQQALGQGPQFIFQYYEEEERQRGNFPDRFSGHQFPNYSSELNVNALLLGDSALYLCASSLWTGAYEQYFGPGTRLTVT.

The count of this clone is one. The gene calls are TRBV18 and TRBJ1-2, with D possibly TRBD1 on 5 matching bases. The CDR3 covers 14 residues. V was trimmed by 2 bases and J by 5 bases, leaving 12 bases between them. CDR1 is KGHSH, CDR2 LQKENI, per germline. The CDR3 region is CASSPGGFEYGYTF. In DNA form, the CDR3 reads TGTGCCAGCTCACCAGGGGGGTTTGAGTATGGCTACACCTTC.

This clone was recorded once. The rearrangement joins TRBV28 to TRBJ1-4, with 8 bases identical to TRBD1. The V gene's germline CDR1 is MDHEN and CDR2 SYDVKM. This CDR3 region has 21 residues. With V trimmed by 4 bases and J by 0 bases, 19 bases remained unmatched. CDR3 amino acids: CASSSPRTGTGVLATNEKLFF. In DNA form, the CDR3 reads TGTGCCAGCAGTTCCCCTCGGACAGGGACGGGGGTGCTTGCAACTAATGAAAAACTGTTTTTT.

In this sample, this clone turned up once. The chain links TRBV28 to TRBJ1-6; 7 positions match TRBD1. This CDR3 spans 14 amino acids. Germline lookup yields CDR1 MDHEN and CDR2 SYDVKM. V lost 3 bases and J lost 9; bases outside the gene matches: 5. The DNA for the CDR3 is TGTGCCAGCAGTTTTTGGGCAGGGGGTTCACCCCTCCACTTT. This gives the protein CASSFWAGGSPLHF.